This TCR beta chain is drawn from a study of cytomegalovirus exposure and HLA in healthy donors. The study's findings and limits: Researchers catalogued 150 or so TCR beta chains as cytomegalovirus-associated. Most of the TCR beta V segments (in an earlier analysis) were productive either about 90% or about 30% of the time. The study carried out a later analysis of TCR beta sequences. It associated around 17,000 of them with specific HLA alleles at a false discovery rate of 0.05.

This clone was observed a few times. Its specificity is not known. Unmatched junction bases numbered 3, after V lost 4 bases and J lost 9 bases. This CDR3 contains 12 residues. Germline V lookup: CDR1 SGHRS, CDR2 YFSETQ. With 60 Vbeta and 13 Jbeta primers, the PCR was carried out. Study processing details: Tens of millions of unique TCR beta chains, 9.5 million to 11 million of them shared, were counted by a later analysis. TCRdb keeps only in-frame clones here, not all; method: immunoSEQ multiplex PCR. V and J calls and clone size come straight from that table; D and trimming were deduced from the DNA. Of 70,000 or so clones in the sample, roughly 88% were seen once.

The sequenced sample consisted of PBMCs. This clonotype originated in a woman aged 25 to 45 in good health and CMV-seronegative. The chain uses TRBV5-1 and TRBJ2-1; 8 positions match TRBD1. The CDR3 loop reads CASSTGGREQFF. The DNA of the CDR3 is TGCGCCAGCAGCACAGGGGGGCGTGAGCAGTTCTTC. The full variable domain, completed using reference TRBV5-1 and TRBJ2-1, is KAGVTQTPRYLIKTRGQQVTLSCSPISGHRSVSWYQQTPGQGLQFLFEYFSETQRNKGNFPGRFSGRQFSNSRSEMNVSTLELGDSALYLCASSTGGREQFFGPGTRLTVL.